These 17 T cell receptor beta chains share one sample of origin, sequenced in a study of blood T cell repertoires in COVID-19. TCRdb's copy holds only in-frame clones and misses some; the assay was immunoSEQ multiplex PCR. Among around 220,000 clones listed, 75% to 90% were seen once. Sequencing was carried out using peripheral blood. These receptors originate from a woman older than 75 with COVID-19, enrolled during active disease.

This clone was counted only a few times. The chain joins TRBV2 to TRBJ2-3, with D tentatively TRBD1 (6 bases). CDR1 and CDR2 (germline): SNHLY, FYNNEI. Trimming stripped 8 bases from V and 5 bases from J, with 14 bases between. The CDR3 runs to 13 residues. The CDR3 loop is CASQGQGRDTQYF. CDR3 DNA: TGTGCCAGCCAAGGGCAGGGGAGAGATACGCAGTATTTT.

The chain has TRBV18 and TRBJ1-2; 7 bases are a match to TRBD1. The germline V gene encodes CDR1 KGHSH and CDR2 LQKENI. This CDR3 has 15 residues. Unmatched junction bases numbered 5, after V lost 4 bases and J lost 0 bases. The CDR3 loop reads CASSQGASANYGYTF. The CDR3 coding sequence is TGTGCCAGCTCACAGGGGGCGTCGGCTAACTATGGCTACACCTTC.

The chain links TRBV12-3 or TRBV12-4 to TRBJ2-1; no reliable D call. V was pared by 6 bases and J by 6 bases, with 9 bases between. This CDR3 contains 12 residues. Here the CDR3 reads CASSRVSNEQFF. For the CDR3, the DNA is TGTGCCAGCAGCCGCGTTAGCAATGAGCAGTTCTTC.

There are a few counts of this clone. The chain recombines TRBV6-6 with TRBJ2-7; 9 nucleotides line up with TRBD2. J lost 5 bases, V lost 8 bases, and 7 bases had no gene match. Looked up from germline, CDR1 is MNHNY and CDR2 is SVGAGI (reference sequence). This CDR3 is 13 amino acids long. CDR3 in amino acids: CASSRGGIDEQYF. The DNA for the CDR3 is TGTGCCAGCTCGCGGGGGGGCATAGACGAGCAGTACTTC.

This clone has only a few counts. The chain recombines TRBV5-6 with TRBJ2-7; D might be TRBD2 (6 bases). The CDR3 length is 13 residues. Trimming left V 6 bases short and J 6 bases short, with 16 bases between. From germline, CDR1 is SGHDT and CDR2 YYEEEE. The DNA of the CDR3 is TGTGCCAGCACCTCTCAGTTGGGGGGCGAGCAGTACTTC. Translating gives CASTSQLGGEQYF.

The V gene is TRBV29-1, the J gene TRBJ1-2; 7 bases match TRBD1. Germline V CDR1 and CDR2: SQVTM, ANQGSEA. This CDR3 is built from 15 residues. V lost 5 bases and J lost 5; bases outside the gene matches: 14. DNA for the CDR3: TGCAGCGTTCCTTTAAACAGGGGCCCGGGATATGGCTACACCTTC. Translating gives CSVPLNRGPGYGYTF.

This chain links TRBV19 with TRBJ2-3; TRBD1 matches at 8 bases. The CDR3 covers 14 residues. The junction had 5 bases not matched to a gene; V was cut back by 6 bases and J by 3 bases. Germline values: CDR1 LNHDA, CDR2 SQIVND (reference sequence). The CDR3 reads CASSLDRETDTQYF. The CDR3 nucleotides read TGTGCCAGTAGCCTGGACAGGGAAACAGATACGCAGTATTTT.

The V gene is TRBV25-1, the J gene TRBJ1-2, with D tentatively TRBD1 (6 bases). Per the germline V gene, CDR1 is MGHDK and CDR2 is SYGVNS. Deletions cut 3 bases from V and 7 bases from J, with 12 bases between. The CDR3 runs to 13 residues. The DNA of the CDR3 is TGTGCCAGCAGTGACAGGGGTCGTGGTGGCTACACCTTC. It codes for CASSDRGRGGYTF.

This sequence joins TRBV19 and TRBJ2-1; 10 nucleotides line up with TRBD2. The CDR3 is made up of 17 amino acids. V trimming: 3 bases; J trimming: 9 bases; junction bases outside the gene matches: 14. Germline V gene data show CDR1 as LNHDA and CDR2 as SQIVND (reference sequence). CDR3 nucleotides: TGTGCCAGTAGTATTGGCCCGGGACTAGCGTATCCGGGTGAGCAGTTCTTC. This translates into CASSIGPGLAYPGEQFF.

J is TRBJ2-7 and V is TRBV9; 7 bases align to TRBD1. This CDR3 has 16 residues. V gave up 4 bases and J gave up 0 bases; unmatched junction bases: 10. CDR1 is SGDLS, CDR2 YYNGEE, per germline. Written as DNA, the CDR3 is TGTGCCAGCAGCCGTTCCGGGACAGAAAGCTCCTACGAGCAGTACTTC. Protein sequence: CASSRSGTESSYEQYF.

This rearrangement joins TRBV28 to TRBJ1-5; weak D call: TRBD1 (6 bases). Looked up from germline, CDR1 is MDHEN and CDR2 is SYDVKM. The CDR3 extends over 16 amino acids. With 6 bases removed from V and 1 base from J, the gap between germline ends came to 16 bases. CDR3 sequence reads: CASSPIGTNSNQPQHF. CDR3 DNA sequence: TGTGCCAGCAGCCCAATCGGGACAAACAGCAATCAGCCCCAGCATTTT.

The V gene is TRBV30, the J gene TRBJ2-3; 7 bases line up with TRBD1. This CDR3 contains 13 residues. Germline V gene data show CDR1 as GTSNPN and CDR2 as SVGIG (reference sequence). The CDR3 sequence is CVCAGGITDTQYF. The CDR3 DNA sequence: TGTGTCTGCGCAGGGGGAATTACAGATACGCAGTATTTT. Complete variable domain (other parts from reference TRBV30 and TRBJ2-3): SQTIHQWPATLVQPVGSPLSLECTVEGTSNPNLYWYRQAAGRGLQLLFYSVGIGQISSEVPQNLSASRPQDRQFILSSKKLLLSDSGFYLCVCAGGITDTQYFGPGTRLTVL.

The chain recombines TRBV30 with TRBJ1-6, with D hard to call. With 4 bases removed from V and 7 bases from J, the gap between germline ends came to 11 bases. Germline lookup yields CDR1 GTSNPN and CDR2 SVGIG (reference sequence). CDR3 length: 13 residues. CDR3 loop: CAWTRRGNSPLHF. In nucleotides, the CDR3 is TGTGCCTGGACCCGCCGGGGAAATTCACCCCTCCACTTT. The whole variable domain, remainder taken from reference TRBV30 and TRBJ1-6, is SQTIHQWPATLVQPVGSPLSLECTVEGTSNPNLYWYRQAAGRGLQLLFYSVGIGQISSEVPQNLSASRPQDRQFILSSKKLLLSDSGFYLCAWTRRGNSPLHFGNGTRLTVT.

This clone was seen a few times. The chain combines TRBV28 with TRBJ2-1; 8 positions agree with TRBD2. The CDR3 has 13 residues. CDR1 is MDHEN, CDR2 SYDVKM, per germline. The ends lost 6 bases at V and 6 bases at J; junction bases unmatched: 4. CDR3 nucleotides: TGTGCCAGCAGGCCGGGGGGGCGCAATGAGCAGTTCTTC. This encodes CASRPGGRNEQFF.

The chain combines TRBV21-1 with TRBJ1-6; no DNA check was done on the table's D call, TRBD1. TRBV21-1 is an annotated pseudogene. There are 15 residues in the CDR3. The CDR3 loop is CASSRSGTGCSPLHF. CDR3 DNA: TGTGCCAGCAGCAGATCCGGGACAGGGTGTTCACCCCTCCACTTT.

The genes are TRBV7-2 and TRBJ1-5; TRBD1 aligns across 10 bases. The CDR3 has 15 residues. The germline CDR1 and CDR2 sequences are SGHTA and FQGNSA. V was clipped by 1 base and J by 5 bases; unmatched bases: 2. Here the CDR3 reads CASSLVGQGYQPQHF. The DNA for the CDR3 is TGTGCCAGCAGCTTAGTGGGACAGGGGTATCAGCCCCAGCATTTT. Together with reference TRBV7-2 and TRBJ1-5, the CDR3 gives the full variable domain: GAGVSQSPSNKVTEKGKDVELRCDPISGHTALYWYRQSLGQGLEFLIYFQGNSAPDKSGLPSDRFSAERTGGSVSTLTIQRTQQEDSAVYLCASSLVGQGYQPQHFGDGTRLSIL.

This clone was picked up one time. The chain recombines TRBV12-3 or TRBV12-4 with TRBJ1-2; TRBD1 is a possible D gene (5 bases). The CDR3 runs 13 residues. V lost 8 bases, J lost 2 bases, and 12 bases lay in between. Written as DNA, the CDR3 is TGTGCCAGCGCAGGGACTCTGAACTATGGCTACACCTTC. Encoded protein: CASAGTLNYGYTF.